The present T cell receptor beta chain was sequenced within a study of blood T cell repertoires in COVID-19. Looking at the study overall: The United States, Italy and Spain were the sources of the acute and convalescent COVID-19 samples. T cells, B-cell-depleted T cells, or PBMCs supplied cDNA or gDNA.

Authors' processing steps: Estimated nucleated cell counts came from reference gene primer amplification. Libraries were prepared by immunoSEQ multiplex PCR; TCRdb keeps only in-frame clonotypes and omits some of them. The D gene and trimming were derived from the DNA, and the V and J assignments and clone size from that table. The sample lists 200,000 or so clones, around 85% occurring once. Remarks on this clone: Other DNA sequences in this sample translate to the same CDR3.

This clonotype was obtained from a man between 60 and 75 years old with acute or convalescent COVID-19. Source material: peripheral blood.

The CDR3 nucleotides are TGCGCCAGCAGCTTGCTGGCAGGGGGGAATCAGCCCCAGCATTTT. This translates into CASSLLAGGNQPQHF. The rearrangement joins TRBV5-1 to TRBJ1-5, with 7 bases aligning to TRBD1. This CDR3 is built from 15 residues. Looked up from germline, CDR1 is SGHRS and CDR2 is YFSETQ. The J segment lost 4 bases and the V segment lost 1 base, leaving 5 bases of the junction unmatched.